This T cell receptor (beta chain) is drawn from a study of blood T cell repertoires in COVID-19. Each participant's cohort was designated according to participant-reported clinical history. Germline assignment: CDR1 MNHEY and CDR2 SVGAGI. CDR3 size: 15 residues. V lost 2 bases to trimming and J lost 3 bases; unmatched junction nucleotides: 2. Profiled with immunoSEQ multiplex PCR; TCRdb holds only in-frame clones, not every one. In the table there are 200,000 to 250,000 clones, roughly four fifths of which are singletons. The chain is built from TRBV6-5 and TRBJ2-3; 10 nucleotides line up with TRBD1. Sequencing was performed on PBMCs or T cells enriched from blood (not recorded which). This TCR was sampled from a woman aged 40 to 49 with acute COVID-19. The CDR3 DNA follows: TGTGCCAGCAGTTACGCGGACAGGGGGACAGATACGCAGTATTTT. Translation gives CASSYADRGTDTQYF.